This TCR beta chain was recovered during a study of cytomegalovirus exposure and HLA in healthy donors. In the study overall: Membership in the Caucasian-associated ancestry cluster was found for 75% to 90% of fewer than 450 genotyped donors. The study, taken as a whole, reports: From TCR beta sequences, most subjects' HLA-A and HLA-B alleles were reportedly predicted accurately. Reports indicated that the classifier achieved high specificity and sensitivity in diagnosing cytomegalovirus status.

60 Vbeta and 13 Jbeta primers were used in PCR. Sequencing was performed with immunoSEQ multiplex PCR; in TCRdb, only in-frame clones are kept and a portion is missing. The sample lists 55,000 to 80,000 clones; around 70% were seen once. There are 13 residues in the CDR3. Trimming shortened V by 3 bases and J by 2 bases, and 6 bases separated the two germline ends. From germline, CDR1 is SGHVS and CDR2 FNYEAQ. The table lists this clone with a few counts. Its specificity is not known. The sequenced sample was PBMCs. The chain employs TRBV7-6 and TRBJ2-3; D possibly corresponds to TRBD1 (5 bases). The clonotype comes from a woman in her 30s in good health and CMV-seropositive. In DNA form, the CDR3 reads TGTGCCAGCAGCTTCAGGGTCACAGATACGCAGTATTTT. Its protein is CASSFRVTDTQYF. Based on the CDR3 plus reference TRBV7-6 and TRBJ2-3, the full variable domain is GAGVSQSPRYKVTKRGQDVALRCDPISGHVSLYWYRQALGQGPEFLTYFNYEAQQDKSGLPNDRFSAERPEGSISTLTIQRTEQRDSAMYRCASSFRVTDTQYFGPGTRLTVL.